This is a list of T cell receptor beta chains from one sample in a study of blood T cell repertoires in COVID-19. Produced via immunoSEQ multiplex PCR; TCRdb's table is partial and in-frame only. The table lists more than 120,000 clones, roughly 84% of them singletons. Input material: peripheral blood. These receptors originate from a human donor with acute or convalescent COVID-19. The donor label of this sample is uncertain. The CDR3 runs from the conserved cysteine through the conserved F or W. A D gene is named only where the DNA matches it firmly. Part of the rows lack a size; the others show once, few, many or a class for expanded clones.

>TRBV28|TRBJ1-2|.|.
TGTGCCAGCAGTTTAGGGCAGGACTTTCCGGATGGCTACACCTTC
CASSLGQDFPDGYTF
>TRBV7-2|TRBJ2-3|TRBD2|.
TGTGCCAGCAGCCACTTGAGTAGGAGCGGGGGTGCCACAGATACGCAGTATTTT
CASSHLSRSGGATDTQYF
>TRBV4-2|TRBJ2-1|TRBD2|.
TGTGCCAGCAGCCAAGGAGCGGGGCGTGGGGGTGAGCAGTTCTTC
CASSQGAGRGGEQFF
>TRBV28|TRBJ1-1|TRBD1|.
TGTGCCAGCAGCCCAGGGACAGGGTTTGAAGCTTTCTTT
CASSPGTGFEAFF
>TRBV9|TRBJ1-4|TRBD1|.
TGTGCCAGCAGCGGGACAGGGGGCCAGGAAAAACTGTTTTTT
CASSGTGGQEKLFF
>TRBV7-2|TRBJ1-2|.|many
TGTGCCAGCAGCTTAGGTACAGTAGGGGACTATGGCTACACCTTC
CASSLGTVGDYGYTF
>TRBV6-5|TRBJ2-7|TRBD1|.
TGTGCCAGCCGAGCTGACAGGGGGCTTTACGAGCAGTACTTC
CASRADRGLYEQYF
>TRBV14|TRBJ1-1|.|.
TGTGCCAGCAGTCCCAGGGTGACCTCTGAAGCTTTCTTT
CASSPRVTSEAFF
>TRBV24-1|TRBJ2-2|TRBD1|once
TGTGCCACCAGTGACCCCGGGACAGCGAACACCGGGGAGCTGTTTTTT
CATSDPGTANTGELFF
>TRBV7-9|TRBJ1-2|.|once
TGTGCCAGCAGTCAGGACAAACCATATGGCTACACCTTC
CASSQDKPYGYTF
>TRBV7-2|TRBJ2-2|TRBD1|.
TGTGCCAGCAGCCTTGGGACAGGGAACACCGGGGAGCTGTTTTTT
CASSLGTGNTGELFF
>TRBV19|TRBJ2-1|TRBD1|.
TGTGCCAGTAGTATAGTAAGTGATGGACAGGGTGAGCAGTTCTTC
CASSIVSDGQGEQFF
>TRBV7-3|TRBJ2-6|.|.
TGTGCCAGCAGCCGAGACTCTGGGGCCAACGTCCTGACTTTC
CASSRDSGANVLTF
>TRBV6-5|TRBJ1-5|.|few
TGTGCCAGCAAGAATGGACACTATAGCAATCAGCCCCAGCATTTT
CASKNGHYSNQPQHF
>TRBV18|TRBJ2-5|.|.
TGTGCCAGCTCACCCCAACAGGGAGAGGAGACCCAGTACTTC
CASSPQQGEETQYF
>TRBV7-2|TRBJ2-5|TRBD1|.
TGTGCCAGCAGAACCGGGACAGGGTGGGAGACCCAGTACTTC
CASRTGTGWETQYF
>TRBV25-1|TRBJ1-4|.|.
TGTGCCAGCAGTGAATCTCAGGGCTCAAATGAAAAACTGTTTTTT
CASSESQGSNEKLFF
>TRBV7-3|TRBJ2-3|.|.
TGTGCCAGCAGCTTAGTTAGGGGCTTCGGGTCAGATACGCAGTATTTT
CASSLVRGFGSDTQYF
>TRBV4-1|TRBJ2-7|TRBD1|few
TGCGCCAGCAGTCTCGGACAGGGCTACGAGCAGTACTTC
CASSLGQGYEQYF
>TRBV2|TRBJ2-5|TRBD2|.
TGTGCCAGTAGACAGGGGTTAAGGGGACTAGCGAGGGAGACCCAGTACTTC
CASRQGLRGLARETQYF
>TRBV11-3|TRBJ1-1|.|.
TGTGCCAGCAGCTCAGCGGGCAGTCAGAACACTGAAGCTTTCTTT
CASSSAGSQNTEAFF
>TRBV7-3|TRBJ2-6|TRBD1|.
TGTGCCAGCAGCTTTCCCCCGGGACAGGGGTCCTCTGGGGCCAACGTCCTGACTTTC
CASSFPPGQGSSGANVLTF
>TRBV7-2|TRBJ2-2|TRBD2|.
TGTGCCAGCAGCTTATCATTAGCGGGGGAGGTCGGGGAGCTGTTTTTT
CASSLSLAGEVGELFF
>TRBV6-2/TRBV6-3|TRBJ2-2|TRBD1|.
TGTGCCAGCAGTAAGGACAGGAGAAACACCGGGGAGCTGTTTTTT
CASSKDRRNTGELFF
>TRBV28|TRBJ2-1|TRBD2|.
TGTGCCAGTTGTATAGCGGGGGAGAGGGATGAGCAGTTCTTC
CASCIAGERDEQFF
>TRBV5-1|TRBJ2-1|TRBD2|.
TGCGCCAGCAGCTTAGCGGGGTCTTACAATGAGCAGTTCTTC
CASSLAGSYNEQFF
>TRBV5-4|TRBJ1-4|TRBD1|.
TGTGCCAGCAGCCCACAGGGGGCAACTAATGAAAAACTGTTTTTT
CASSPQGATNEKLFF
>TRBV30|TRBJ1-5|.|.
TGTGCCTGGAGTGTAGGAGGGGAACAGCCCCAGCATTTT
CAWSVGGEQPQHF
>TRBV5-1|TRBJ1-6|TRBD1|few
TGCGCCAGCAGTCGACAGGGCCCAAGCTCCTATAATTCACCCCTCCACTTT
CASSRQGPSSYNSPLHF
>TRBV28|TRBJ2-1|.|.
TGTGCCAGCAGTCCCCTGGGAGGACCTCCCTACAATGAGCAGTTCTTC
CASSPLGGPPYNEQFF